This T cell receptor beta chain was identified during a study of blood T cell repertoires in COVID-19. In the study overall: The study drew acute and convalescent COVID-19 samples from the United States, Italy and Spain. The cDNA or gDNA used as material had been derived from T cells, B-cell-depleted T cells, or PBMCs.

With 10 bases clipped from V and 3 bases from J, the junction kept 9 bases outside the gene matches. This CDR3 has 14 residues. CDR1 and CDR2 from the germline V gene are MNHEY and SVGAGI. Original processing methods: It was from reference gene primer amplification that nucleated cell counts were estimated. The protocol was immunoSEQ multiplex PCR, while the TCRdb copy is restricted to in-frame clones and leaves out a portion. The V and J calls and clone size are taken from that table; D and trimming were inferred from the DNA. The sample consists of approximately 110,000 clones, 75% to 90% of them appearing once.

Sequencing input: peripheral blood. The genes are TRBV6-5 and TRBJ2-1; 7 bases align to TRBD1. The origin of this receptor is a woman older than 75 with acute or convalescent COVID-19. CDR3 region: CATGTVNFYNEQFF. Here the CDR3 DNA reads TGTGCCACCGGGACAGTAAATTTCTACAATGAGCAGTTCTTC.